This note documents a single T cell receptor beta chain sequence. Its antigen is currently not known. It has no much larger one-base neighbor in the sample; base qualities were not kept. This sample is part of a study of response to subunit inactivated influenza vaccine listed by TCRdb under 2018. Background on the whole study: Deep quantitative profiling of the T cell receptor repertoire was used in the study to follow responses to a trivalent subunit inactivated influenza vaccine. Study-level results and caveats: The authors suggested that each seasonal influenza vaccination may recruit only a limited number of new T cells.

The CDR3 has 16 amino acids, counting the end cysteine and phenylalanine. Only the CDR3 DNA is retained, 48 bases long and in frame from the first base. The germline V end is reduced by 6 bases and the J end by 1 base; junction bases left unmatched: 9. Library method: RT-PCR. Sequencing relied on an Illumina HiSeq 2500. TCRdb reprocessing: public reads trimmed at Q25 with fastp, clones called with MiXCR, in-frame beta chains kept. Each CDR3 protein gets just one entry, which takes the most common genes and DNA from the rows behind it. Counted in this sample were under 850,000 distinct CDR3 sequences; 15% to 20% of them appeared once. The top ten hold about a tenth of the sample.

The sequence derives from a man aged 45-65 years who received an inactivated influenza vaccine. Donor details come from another sample of the same person, matched by shared clones. This sample comprised PBMCs from blood, obtained 5 days after vaccination. Recombination connected TRBV12-3 or TRBV12-4 to TRBJ2-5; 9 bases in the junction line up with TRBD2. This receptor carries the CDR3 CASRMGSGGLQETQYF. The nucleotides read TGTGCCAGCAGGATGGGTAGCGGGGGCCTCCAAGAGACCCAGTACTTC.